The clone carrying this T cell receptor beta chain has a single count. Its antigen is unknown. This record belongs to a study of cytomegalovirus exposure and HLA in healthy donors. Study overall: A subsequent analysis reported that the approximately 120 validation repertoires were produced on the same platform that had also been used for the 600 to 800 first-cohort repertoires.

Some clones are missing from TCRdb's copy, which holds only in-frame ones; the method was immunoSEQ multiplex PCR. The data contain around 220,000 clones, approximately 88% of them singletons. Findings and caveats of the study: Specific recognition of CMV antigens was confirmed in vitro for a few chains (all CMV-associated). The classifier, whose performance was assessed in both the original and validation cohorts, reportedly diagnosed cytomegalovirus status with high specificity and sensitivity. The investigators catalogued 164 TCR beta chains as cytomegalovirus-associated.

This CDR3 contains 13 residues. Trimming removed 3 bases from V and 3 bases from J, with 5 bases in between. The germline V gene encodes CDR1 SGHAT and CDR2 FQNNGV. The origin of this receptor is a woman younger than 45 in good health and CMV-seropositive. The chain couples TRBV11-2 to TRBJ2-2, with no clear D. Sequencing used PBMCs. The CDR3 nucleotides read TGTGCCAGCAGCTTCCAGGACACCGGGGAGCTGTTTTTT. This codes for CASSFQDTGELFF.